These 6 T cell receptor beta chains originate from one sample sequenced in a study of OX40 agonist ivuxolimab in advanced cancers. Sequenced by immunoSEQ multiplex PCR; TCRdb stores in-frame clones only, minus some. The table lists 40,000 to 50,000 clones, around nine tenths of them singletons. The starting material was CD4+ or CD8+ T cells sorted from blood, obtained in a trial of the OX40 agonist ivuxolimab. The receptors stem from an adult with an advanced solid tumor such as melanoma, head and neck, liver or kidney cancer.

The genes are TRBV4-1 and TRBJ2-5, with 7 bases lining up with TRBD1. This CDR3 spans 16 amino acids. CDR1 is MGHRA, CDR2 YSYEKL, per germline. The V and J ends lost 4 bases and 5 bases, in that order; junction bases with no gene match: 13. CDR3 nucleotide sequence: TGCGCCAGCAGCCTAACCCCTACAGGGGATAGCGAGACCCAGTACTTC. This encodes CASSLTPTGDSETQYF.

This chain joins TRBV5-1 and TRBJ2-7; 8 bases align to TRBD1. CDR1 is SGHRS and CDR2 is YFSETQ in the germline V gene. V shed 4 bases and J 3 bases; nucleotides not matched to a gene: 3. The CDR3 loop spans 13 amino acids. CDR3 in DNA: TGCGCCAGCAGCCGCGGACAGGGCTACGAGCAGTACTTC. Translating it yields CASSRGQGYEQYF.

The rearrangement uses TRBV6-1 and TRBJ1-2; D might be TRBD1 (6 bases). Germline values: CDR1 MNHNS, CDR2 SASEGT. This CDR3 region has 13 residues. Trimming shortened V by 0 bases and J by 6 bases, and 8 bases separated the two germline ends. The CDR3 protein is CASSEAGGDGYTF. CDR3 bases: TGTGCCAGCAGTGAAGCAGGGGGAGATGGCTACACCTTC.

The chain carries TRBV4-1 and TRBJ2-7, with D possibly TRBD2 on 7 matching bases. Germline V gives CDR1 MGHRA, CDR2 YSYEKL. V lost 0 bases, J lost 6 bases, and 15 bases lay in between. This CDR3 region has 15 residues. CDR3 nucleotides: TGCGCCAGCAGCCAAGACCGGACTCGGGGGGCCGAGCAGTACTTC. Its translation: CASSQDRTRGAEQYF.

V and J are TRBV6-5 and TRBJ1-2; D ambiguous. Trimming cost V 8 bases and J 7 bases, with 17 bases left between them. This CDR3 is built from 13 residues. Germline CDR1 and CDR2: MNHEY and SVGAGI. The CDR3 DNA reads as TGTGCCAGCTCAACGGTGGGTTTGGCTGGCTACACCTTC. It codes for CASSTVGLAGYTF.

V gene TRBV10-3 combines with J gene TRBJ2-7, with 12 positions matching TRBD1. The CDR3 covers 13 residues. Trimming removed 10 bases from V and 4 bases from J; junction bases left unmatched: 5. Germline lookup yields CDR1 ENHRY and CDR2 SYGVKD. The CDR3 sequence is CATAGQGAYEQYF. The DNA for the CDR3 is TGTGCCACCGCGGGACAGGGGGCATACGAGCAGTACTTC.